The entry below describes one T cell receptor (beta chain). This specimen belongs to a study of control samples from healthy donors and cancer patients. The protocol was immunoSEQ multiplex PCR, while the TCRdb copy is restricted to in-frame clones and leaves out a portion. The sample lists 150,000 to 200,000 clones, approximately 96% occurring once. The germline V gene has CDR1 LGHDT and CDR2 YNNKEL (reference sequence). The CDR3 has 16 residues. V lost 2 bases and J 5 bases, leaving 15 bases between the germline ends. This chain joins TRBV3-1 (or the pseudogene TRBV3-2) and TRBJ2-2; D is possibly TRBD1 or TRBD2 (5 bases each). This TCR came from a woman in her forties in good health. The specimen was blood. The chain's CDR3 is CASSQTQGAGTGELFF. CDR3 sequence (DNA): TGTGCCAGCAGCCAAACTCAGGGAGCAGGTACCGGGGAGCTGTTTTTT.